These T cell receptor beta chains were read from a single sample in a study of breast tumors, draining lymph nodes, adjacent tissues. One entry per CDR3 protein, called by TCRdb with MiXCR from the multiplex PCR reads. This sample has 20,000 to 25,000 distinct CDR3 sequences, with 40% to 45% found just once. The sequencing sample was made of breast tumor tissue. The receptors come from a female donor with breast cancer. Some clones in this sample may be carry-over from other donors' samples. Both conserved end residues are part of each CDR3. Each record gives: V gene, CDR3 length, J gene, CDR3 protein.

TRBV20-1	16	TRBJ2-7	CSARPASGRAGYEQYF
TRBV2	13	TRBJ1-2	CASRGTGGRGYTF
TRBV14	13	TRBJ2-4	CASSQGQGNIQYF
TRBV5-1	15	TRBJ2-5	CASSLPQGVHEAQYF
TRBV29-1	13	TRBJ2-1	CSVDLAGENEQFF
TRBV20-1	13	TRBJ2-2	CSARDSHAGELFF
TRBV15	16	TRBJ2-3	CATSREGRGRTDTQYF
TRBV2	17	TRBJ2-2	CVSSVLTSGGNTGELFF
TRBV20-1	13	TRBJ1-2	CSATTGRGYGYTF
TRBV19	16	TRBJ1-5	CASSTRVTRGNQPQHF